A selection of T cell receptor beta chains follows, all from one sample in a study of persistence of HIV-infected CD4 T cells. No cognate antigen is known for these TCRs. The protocol was immunoSEQ multiplex PCR, while the TCRdb copy is restricted to in-frame clones and leaves out a portion. Among over 30,000 clones listed, about 81% were seen once. The specimen was CD4+ T cells sorted from PBMCs after roughly 18-hour stimulation, collected from a patient who received antiretroviral therapy. Every receptor here comes from an adult woman with HIV who was CMV-seropositive. The CDR3 runs from the conserved cysteine through the conserved F or W. The D gene is left open where the match is weak. Rows may omit the clone size; those that give it use once, few, many or a size class.

d_gene | abundance | len | j_gene | v_gene | CDR3nt | CDR3aa
TRBD2 | . | 15 | TRBJ2-7 | TRBV7-2 | TGTGCCAGCAGCTTAAGCGGGGGGACCTCCTACGAGCAGTACTTC | CASSLSGGTSYEQYF
. | once | 13 | TRBJ1-2 | TRBV29-1 | TGCAGCGTTGGTAGTAAGTTAAACTATGGCTACACCTTC | CSVGSKLNYGYTF
TRBD1 | . | 15 | TRBJ1-5 | TRBV7-6 | TGTGCCAGCAGCTGGCACAGGGGGGGGAATCAGCCCCAGCATTTT | CASSWHRGGNQPQHF
. | few | 14 | TRBJ2-7 | TRBV6-1 | TGTGCCAGCAGAACCGCCGGGGATACCGGCGAGCAGTACTTC | CASRTAGDTGEQYF
. | . | 12 | TRBJ1-5 | TRBV19 | TGTGCCAGTAGTATAGGGGGTCAGCCCCAGCATTTT | CASSIGGQPQHF
. | . | 14 | TRBJ1-5 | TRBV19 | TGTGCCAGTAGTAGAGGACAGCGCAATCAGCCCCAGCATTTT | CASSRGQRNQPQHF
TRBD2 | once | 13 | TRBJ2-7 | TRBV28 | TGTGCCACCTCGACTAGCGGGAGATATTTGCGGTACTTC | CATSTSGRYLRYF
. | . | 13 | TRBJ1-5 | TRBV12-5 | TGTGCTAGTGGAACAGGACAAAATCAGCCCCAGCATTTT | CASGTGQNQPQHF
. | once | 15 | TRBJ1-2 | TRBV7-8 | TGTGCCAGCAGCCACTTGGACAGTCCCAGGGGAGGCTACACCTTC | CASSHLDSPRGGYTF
TRBD2 | . | 15 | TRBJ2-7 | TRBV9 | TGTGCCAGCAGCGTCTCCGGGACTAGTCGTGGCGAGCAGTACTTC | CASSVSGTSRGEQYF
TRBD1 | . | 14 | TRBJ2-1 | TRBV7-9 | TGTGCCAGCAGGCGGCAGGGGGCCTACAATGAGCAGTTCTTC | CASRRQGAYNEQFF
. | . | 15 | TRBJ1-2 | TRBV3-1/TRBV3-2 | TGTGCCAGCAGCCAAGATGGGAGGGGCGGAGACGGCTACACCTTC | CASSQDGRGGDGYTF
. | . | 14 | TRBJ1-4 | TRBV4-2 | TGTGCCAGCAGCCAAGGAGGGGTGGGGGAAAAACTGTTTTTT | CASSQGGVGEKLFF